The 26 T cell receptor beta chains below come from one sample, sequenced in a study of CD8 T cells in ankylosing spondylitis. TCRdb reprocessed the 5' RACE reads with MiXCR, giving one entry per CDR3 protein. The sample yields 300,000 to 350,000 distinct CDR3 sequences, around a tenth seen once. Source material: blood, either unsorted or a sorted T cell fraction (not recorded which). The receptor source for this set is a female donor with ankylosing spondylitis or in good health (not recorded which).

This clonotype was seen at least ten times. The chain's CDR3 is CSVEDLGLAGGSYEQYF. The CDR3 region has the DNA TGCAGCGTTGAAGATCTGGGACTAGCGGGAGGGAGCTACGAGCAGTACTTC. V gene TRBV29-1 combines with J gene TRBJ2-7; 16 bases are shared with TRBD2. Trimming at V came to 0 bases and at J to 3 bases, leaving 5 bases not matched to a gene. Looked up from germline, CDR1 is SQVTM and CDR2 is ANQGSEA. The CDR3 consists of 17 residues.

This clonotype was seen at least ten times. Mismatch with germline at one junction end may stem from a read error. The chain employs TRBV5-1 and TRBJ2-7; TRBD1 matches 10 bases. This CDR3 is built from 15 residues. In germline, CDR1 is SGHRS, CDR2 YFSETQ. CDR3 nucleotide sequence: TGCGCCACCAGCTCAATCGGGACAGGGGTCTACGAGCAGTACTTC. Translated, it gives CATSSIGTGVYEQYF.

In its sample, this clonotype was seen many times. The CDR3 here is CASSYPSSVSRTSGSYNEQFF. Here the CDR3 DNA reads TGTGCCAGCAGTTACCCCTCAAGCGTAAGTAGGACTAGCGGGAGCTACAATGAGCAGTTCTTC. The V call is TRBV6-2 or TRBV6-3, the J call TRBJ2-1, with 13 bases lining up with TRBD2. Germline trimming cut 2 bases from V and 3 bases from J; bases unmatched to any gene: 16. The CDR3 has 21 amino acids. Germline values: CDR1 MNHEY, CDR2 SVGEGT.

This clonotype came up many times. The genes are TRBV20-1 and TRBJ2-7; TRBD2 might be the D (6 bases). The CDR3 is made up of 12 amino acids. Germline V CDR1 and CDR2: DFQATT, SNEGSKA (reference sequence). The V and J ends lost 3 bases and 3 bases respectively, with 9 bases between them. The CDR3 here is CSARSGLYEQYF. As DNA, the CDR3 is TGCAGTGCTAGGAGCGGGCTCTACGAGCAGTACTTC.

This clonotype was picked up many times. The V call is TRBV5-5, the J call TRBJ1-1, with unresolved D. The CDR3 loop spans 14 amino acids. Germline V lookup: CDR1 SGHKS, CDR2 YYEKEE (reference sequence). Trimming pared 1 base from V and 0 bases from J, leaving 7 bases between. Here the CDR3 DNA reads TGTGCCAGCAGCTTGATTGCAGTGAACACTGAAGCTTTCTTT. Translated, it gives CASSLIAVNTEAFF.

This clonotype occurred many times. The chain recombines TRBV7-2 with TRBJ2-7; TRBD1 matches 9 bases. There are 14 residues in the CDR3. CDR1 and CDR2 from the germline V gene are SGHTA and FQGNSA. J was trimmed by 4 bases and V by 2 bases; bases with no gene match: 3. CDR3 nucleotides: TGTGCCAGCAGCTTACTACAGGGGGCATACGAGCAGTACTTC. Protein sequence: CASSLLQGAYEQYF. The variable domain in full, completed from reference TRBV7-2 and TRBJ2-7, reads GAGVSQSPSNKVTEKGKDVELRCDPISGHTALYWYRQSLGQGLEFLIYFQGNSAPDKSGLPSDRFSAERTGGSVSTLTIQRTQQEDSAVYLCASSLLQGAYEQYFGPGTRLTVT.

This clonotype was seen more than once but under ten times. The CDR3 sequence: CASSPLPKSTDTQYF. Written as DNA, the CDR3 is TGTGCCAGCTCACCACTTCCCAAATCCACAGATACGCAGTATTTT. The chain is built from TRBV18 and TRBJ2-3; no definite D call. The CDR3 loop spans 15 amino acids. The V end lost 1 base, the J end lost 2 bases, and 10 bases lay between the germline ends. CDR1 is KGHSH and CDR2 is LQKENI in the germline V gene.

Many counts were recorded for this clonotype. The rearrangement links TRBV10-1 to TRBJ2-2, with D hard to call. Germline CDR1 reads WNHNN; CDR2 reads SYGVQD (reference sequence). The CDR3 is made up of 15 amino acids. Trimming took 4 bases from V and 2 from J, leaving 11 bases between them. CDR3 sequence (DNA): TGCGCCAGCAGTGGCGATGGTATTAACACCGGGGAGCTGTTTTTT. Amino acid sequence: CASSGDGINTGELFF.

Of note for this clonotype: This may arise from a read error, as a much more abundant clone is one base away. This rearrangement joins TRBV5-1 to TRBJ1-5, with 9 bases matching TRBD1. This CDR3 is built from 14 residues. The germline gives CDR1 SGHRS, CDR2 YFSETQ. CDR3 in amino acids: CASSLDRGHQHQHF. The CDR3 nucleotides read TGCGCCAGCAGCCTGGACAGGGGACATCAGCACCAGCATTTT.

The sample holds many counts of this clonotype. This sequence joins TRBV6-2 or TRBV6-3 and TRBJ2-5, with TRBD1 identical over 9 bases. V shed 5 bases and J 2 bases; nucleotides not matched to a gene: 6. The length of the CDR3 is 15 residues. Germline V lookup: CDR1 MNHEY, CDR2 SVGEGT. The CDR3 bases are TGTGCCAGCAGTCAAGGGACAGGGAGTCAAGAGACCCAGTACTTC. Protein sequence: CASSQGTGSQETQYF.

This clonotype occurred many times. The chain employs TRBV10-3 and TRBJ2-2; 7 positions agree with TRBD2. Germline V gene data show CDR1 as ENHRY and CDR2 as SYGVKD. The CDR3 runs 15 residues. V was clipped by 8 bases and J by 0 bases; unmatched bases: 6. CDR3 sequence reads: CAIGLGRANTGELFF. The CDR3 region has the DNA TGTGCCATCGGACTAGGCCGAGCGAACACCGGGGAGCTGTTTTTT.

This clonotype was picked up a small number of times. The chain uses TRBV5-1 and TRBJ1-1; TRBD1 is a possible D gene (6 bases). The V end was cut by 4 bases, the J end by 0 bases, with 19 bases between. Per the germline V gene, CDR1 is SGHRS and CDR2 is YFSETQ. The CDR3 runs to 17 residues. The CDR3 loop reads CASSHGLRGGLNTEAFF. In nucleotides, the CDR3 is TGCGCCAGCAGCCACGGGTTAAGGGGGGGCCTGAACACTGAAGCTTTCTTT.

In this sample, this clonotype turned up many times. In nucleotides, the CDR3 is TGTGCCAGCAGTGAGACACTGAACACTGAAGCTTTCTTT. This sequence encodes CASSETLNTEAFF. V is TRBV27 and J is TRBJ1-1; D gene unclear. The CDR3 length is 13 residues. CDR1 and CDR2 (germline): MNHEY, SMNVEV (reference sequence). V lost 5 bases to trimming and J lost 0 bases, with 7 bases between them.

In this sample, this clonotype turned up many times. The V call is TRBV28, the J call TRBJ1-2, with D possibly being TRBD1 (5 bases). Trimming stripped 6 bases from V and 6 bases from J, with 20 bases between. The CDR3 runs 15 residues. The germline V gene has CDR1 MDHEN and CDR2 SYDVKM. Written as DNA, the CDR3 is TGTGCCAGCAGATTCCATAAGGGGCAGGGCCATGGCTACACCTTC. Encoded protein: CASRFHKGQGHGYTF.

This clonotype was counted many times. V and J are TRBV6-2 or TRBV6-3 and TRBJ2-3; 10 nucleotides match TRBD2. The ends lost 5 bases at V and 3 bases at J; junction bases unmatched: 8. Germline CDR1 reads MNHEY; CDR2 reads SVGEGT. CDR3 length equals 16 residues. The CDR3 sequence: CASSSGRGFGTDTQYF. CDR3 sequence (DNA): TGTGCCAGCAGTAGCGGGAGGGGGTTTGGGACAGATACGCAGTATTTT.

This clonotype appeared many times. V gene TRBV20-1 combines with J gene TRBJ2-1; no definite D call. The V end lost 1 base, the J end lost 9 bases, and 7 bases lay between the germline ends. CDR3 length: 11 residues. Germline CDR1 reads DFQATT; CDR2 reads SNEGSKA (reference sequence). The CDR3 region is CSARGGGEQFF. The CDR3 DNA reads TGCAGTGCTAGAGGTGGTGGTGAGCAGTTCTTC.

This clonotype was seen a handful of times. The rearrangement links TRBV5-1 to TRBJ1-2; TRBD1 matches at 8 bases. Germline CDR1 reads SGHRS; CDR2 reads YFSETQ. Trimming removed 2 bases from V and 7 bases from J; junction bases left unmatched: 4. The CDR3 contains 13 residues. The CDR3 bases are TGCGCCAGCAGCTTTTCAGGGGGCCCTGGCTACACCTTC. It is translated as CASSFSGGPGYTF.

This clonotype came up a few times. This chain joins TRBV5-1 and TRBJ2-1, with TRBD1 matching 11 bases. Losses at the gene ends were 4 bases for V and 7 bases for J; bases not matched to a gene: 13. Looked up from germline, CDR1 is SGHRS and CDR2 is YFSETQ. The CDR3 is 17 residues long. DNA for the CDR3: TGCGCCAGCAGCCCCTGGAGTGGGACAGGGGGAGCTAATGAGCAGTTCTTC. As protein: CASSPWSGTGGANEQFF.

The chain employs TRBV2 and TRBJ2-3; 11 bases are shared with TRBD2. Germline trimming cut 6 bases from V and 3 bases from J; bases unmatched to any gene: 11. Per germline, CDR1 SNHLY and CDR2 FYNNEI. This CDR3 has 17 residues. Written as DNA, the CDR3 is TGTGCCAGCAGAGAAATTGGGACTAGCGGTCGGACAGATACGCAGTATTTT. This encodes CASREIGTSGRTDTQYF.

This clonotype was recorded at least ten times. The chain has TRBV5-1 and TRBJ1-1; D not certain. Germline assignment: CDR1 SGHRS and CDR2 YFSETQ. Trimming took 4 bases from V and 2 from J, leaving 9 bases between them. The CDR3 length is 13 residues. Here the CDR3 DNA reads TGCGCCAGCAGCCCCTTCTTCAACACTGAAGCTTTCTTT. It encodes CASSPFFNTEAFF.

This chain joins TRBV20-1 and TRBJ2-3, with D unresolved. The V gene lost 7 bases and the J gene lost 3 bases, with 11 bases spanning the gap. The CDR3 has 12 residues. Germline-derived CDR1 and CDR2 are DFQATT and SNEGSKA (reference sequence). CDR3 coding DNA: TGCAGTGACACGGGCCCTACAGATACGCAGTATTTT. This encodes CSDTGPTDTQYF.

This clonotype was counted at least ten times. This chain joins TRBV24-1 and TRBJ1-3; D perhaps matches TRBD1 (5 bases). The CDR3 loop spans 15 amino acids. V was pared by 3 bases and J by 0 bases, with 8 bases between. Germline values: CDR1 KGHDR, CDR2 SFDVKD. The CDR3 protein is CATSDGAVSGNTIYF. The CDR3 bases are TGTGCCACCAGTGATGGGGCGGTCTCTGGAAACACCATATATTTT.

The V gene is TRBV14, the J gene TRBJ1-3; D remains unclear. V lost 4 bases and J lost 0, with 7 bases in between. This CDR3 is 14 amino acids long. CDR1 and CDR2 from the germline V gene are SGHDN and FVKESK. The CDR3 reads CASSPDLSGNTIYF. CDR3 nucleotides: TGTGCCAGCAGCCCTGACCTCTCTGGAAACACCATATATTTT.

The chain links TRBV11-1 to TRBJ2-5; D is possibly TRBD2 (6 bases). The CDR3 is made up of 18 amino acids. Germline V gene lookup returns CDR1 SGHAT and CDR2 FQDESV (reference sequence). V was trimmed by 3 bases and J by 3 bases, leaving 23 bases between them. CDR3 sequence: CASSFGGRTTGTEETQYF. The CDR3 DNA sequence: TGTGCCAGCAGCTTCGGGGGTAGAACGACCGGGACTGAAGAGACCCAGTACTTC.

The sample holds a few counts of this clonotype. The rearrangement uses TRBV2 and TRBJ2-1; a possible D gene is TRBD1 (6 bases). The CDR3 extends over 12 amino acids. With 8 bases removed from V and 7 bases from J, the gap between germline ends came to 12 bases. In germline, CDR1 is SNHLY, CDR2 FYNNEI. The CDR3 region has the DNA TGTGCCAGCTGGGGGCCTCCAAATGAGCAGTTCTTC. This gives the protein CASWGPPNEQFF.

This clonotype was counted a few times. The genes are TRBV6-5 and TRBJ2-6; the D call may be TRBD1 or TRBD2 (5 bases each). CDR3 length: 15 residues. CDR1 is MNHEY, CDR2 SVGAGI, per germline. Trimming pared 2 bases from V and 2 bases from J, leaving 7 bases between. As DNA, the CDR3 is TGTGCCAGCAGTTACGGGACGACTGGGGCCAACGTCCTGACTTTC. As protein: CASSYGTTGANVLTF.